What follows is one T cell receptor (beta chain) and its context. The antigen remains unidentified. This entry comes from a study of shared clonotypes between healthy human individuals. On the study more broadly: Donors consisted of two women and three men between 18 and 49. Each donor's CD8 memory used one plate, CD8 naive two, each CD4 subset three. General observations from the study: For naive CD4 cells, roughly 4.6% of clonotypes were shared across a handful of donors. Rarefaction exposed incomplete sorted-subset sequencing despite large depth.

Profiling relied on immunoSEQ multiplex PCR, and the TCRdb table lists in-frame clones only, not all of them. Of over 2 million clones in the sample, 85% to 95% were seen once. Germline V gene data show CDR1 as LNHDA and CDR2 as SQIVND (reference sequence). The CDR3 extends over 20 amino acids. With 7 bases clipped from V and 0 bases from J, the junction kept 19 bases outside the gene matches. Sequenced: naive CD4+ T cells from PBMCs. Subset meaning: CD45RA+ positively selected. The chain recombines TRBV19 with TRBJ2-3; 10 bases agree with TRBD1. This sequence was found in a man in his late teens or twenties in good health. Some clones in this sample may be carry-over from other donors' samples. The CDR3 protein is CASIQRDRGSLAGSTDTQYF. CDR3 DNA: TGTGCCAGTATCCAGAGGGACAGGGGCTCTTTGGCGGGGAGCACAGATACGCAGTATTTT. The entire variable domain, with the rest obtained from reference TRBV19 and TRBJ2-3, is as follows: DGGITQSPKYLFRKEGQNVTLSCEQNLNHDAMYWYRQDPGQGLRLIYYSQIVNDFQKGDIAEGYSVSREKKESFPLTVTSAQKNPTAFYLCASIQRDRGSLAGSTDTQYFGPGTRLTVL.